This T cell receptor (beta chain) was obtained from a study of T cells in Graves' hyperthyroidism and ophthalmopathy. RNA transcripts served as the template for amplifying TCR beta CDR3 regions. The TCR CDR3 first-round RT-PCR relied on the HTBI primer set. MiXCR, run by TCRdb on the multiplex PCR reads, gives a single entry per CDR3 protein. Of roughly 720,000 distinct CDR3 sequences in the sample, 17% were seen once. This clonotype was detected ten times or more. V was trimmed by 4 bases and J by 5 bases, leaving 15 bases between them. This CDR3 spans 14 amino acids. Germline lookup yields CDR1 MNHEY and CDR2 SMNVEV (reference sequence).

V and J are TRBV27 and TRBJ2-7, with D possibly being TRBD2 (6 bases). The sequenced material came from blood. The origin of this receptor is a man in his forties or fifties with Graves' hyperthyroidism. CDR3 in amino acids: CASSSLQGGHEQYF. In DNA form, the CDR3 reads TGTGCCAGCAGTTCTCTTCAGGGAGGCCACGAGCAGTACTTC.